The 29 T cell receptor beta chains below come from one sample, sequenced in a study of CD8 T cells in Susac syndrome. Reverse transcription of about 0.45 to 1 ug RNA was carried out with random hexamers. TCRdb reprocessed the immunoSEQ multiplex PCR reads with MiXCR, giving one entry per CDR3 protein. The table records fewer than 200,000 distinct CDR3 sequences, roughly 94% of them present only once. The material sequenced was CD4+ T cells from PBMCs. These receptors came from a human donor with Susac syndrome.

This chain links TRBV12-5 with TRBJ1-1; possible D gene TRBD1, 5 bases. The CDR3 is made up of 14 amino acids. The V end lost 6 bases, the J end lost 4 bases, and 15 bases lay between the germline ends. The germline V gene has CDR1 LGHNT and CDR2 FRNRAP. The CDR3 sequence: CASGLSRAPTEAFF. The CDR3 DNA reads TGTGCTAGTGGGCTTTCCAGGGCACCCACTGAAGCTTTCTTT.

A single count supports this clonotype. V and J are TRBV25-1 and TRBJ2-5, with TRBD1 identical over 7 bases. Germline values: CDR1 MGHDK, CDR2 SYGVNS. CDR3 size: 13 residues. J lost 5 bases, V lost 5 bases, and 5 bases had no gene match. CDR3 protein: CASSKTGTETQYF. Here the CDR3 DNA reads TGTGCCAGCAGTAAGACAGGGACCGAGACCCAGTACTTC.

This rearrangement joins TRBV18 to TRBJ2-7, with D possibly TRBD1 on 6 matching bases. The CDR3 runs to 14 residues. V gave up 3 bases and J gave up 3 bases, with 12 bases separating them. The germline CDR1 and CDR2 sequences are KGHSH and LQKENI. CDR3 DNA: TGTGCCAGCTCACCGGACAGTGGGGGCTACGAGCAGTACTTC. This translates into CASSPDSGGYEQYF.

This sequence joins TRBV4-2 and TRBJ1-2; 7 bases map to TRBD1. The CDR3 covers 13 residues. The germline V gene encodes CDR1 LGHNA and CDR2 YNFKEQ. The V segment lost 5 bases and the J segment 7 bases; nucleotides outside the gene matches: 7. The CDR3 region has the DNA TGTGCCAGCAGCGACAGGGCCATCCTTGGCTACACCTTC. Protein: CASSDRAILGYTF.

This chain links TRBV29-1 with TRBJ2-5; 12 positions match TRBD2. This CDR3 has 17 amino acids. Germline CDR1 is SQVTM and CDR2 is ANQGSEA. The ends lost 0 bases at V and 5 bases at J; junction bases unmatched: 10. The CDR3 DNA reads as TGCAGCGTTGAAGACCCTAGAACTAGCGGGGGGTTGGAGACCCAGTACTTC. Translation: CSVEDPRTSGGLETQYF.

This rearrangement joins TRBV6-2 or TRBV6-3 to TRBJ2-1; maybe TRBD2 (5 bases). V dropped 5 bases and J dropped 4 bases, with 27 bases sitting between them. Germline CDR1 MNHEY, CDR2 SVGEGT. The CDR3 spans 19 residues. Here the CDR3 DNA reads TGTGCCAGCAGTCTACTCTATAGTGGGAGCTACTCGGCATACAATGAGCAGTTCTTC. As protein: CASSLLYSGSYSAYNEQFF.

The rearrangement links TRBV2 to TRBJ1-5, with 8 positions matching TRBD1. The CDR3 has 16 residues. Germline V gene lookup returns CDR1 SNHLY and CDR2 FYNNEI. The V segment lost 6 bases and the J segment 0 bases; nucleotides outside the gene matches: 7. The CDR3 loop reads CASRPGTGLSNQPQHF. CDR3 nucleotide sequence: TGTGCCAGCAGGCCCGGGACAGGACTTAGCAATCAGCCCCAGCATTTT.

This clonotype appeared a single time. V is TRBV3-1 and J is TRBJ2-7; 7 bases agree with TRBD2. J was trimmed by 3 bases and V by 1 base; bases with no gene match: 15. Per germline, CDR1 LGHDT and CDR2 YNNKEL (reference sequence). The CDR3 has 18 residues. The CDR3 loop reads CASSQGRLRLASFYEQYF. In nucleotides, the CDR3 is TGTGCCAGCAGCCAAGGAAGACTCCGACTAGCATCCTTCTACGAGCAGTACTTC.

This chain connects TRBV7-9 to TRBJ1-1; D not resolved. This CDR3 has 14 residues. Germline CDR1 and CDR2: SEHNR and FQNEAQ (reference sequence). V was cut by 3 bases and J by 3 bases, with 11 bases left in between. The CDR3 reads CASSFGVGYTEAFF. CDR3 nucleotides: TGTGCCAGCAGCTTCGGGGTAGGGTACACTGAAGCTTTCTTT.

This sequence joins TRBV2 and TRBJ1-2; D ambiguous. Trimming pared 6 bases from V and 7 bases from J, leaving 18 bases between. The CDR3 length is 14 residues. Looked up from germline, CDR1 is SNHLY and CDR2 is FYNNEI. In DNA form, the CDR3 reads TGTGCCAGCAGGACAATGGCGTCCCCTGCTGGCTACACCTTC. It yields the protein CASRTMASPAGYTF.

This clonotype was found once. This chain uses TRBV6-5 with TRBJ1-1; D possibly corresponds to TRBD1 (6 bases). The ends were cut back, 7 bases at V and 4 bases at J, with 16 bases in the middle. Germline V gene sequence: CDR1 MNHEY, CDR2 SVGAGI. The CDR3 sequence is 14 residues long. As DNA, the CDR3 is TGTGCCAGCAACCCTTCACAGGGTTTCACTGAAGCTTTCTTT. Amino acid sequence: CASNPSQGFTEAFF.

V and J are TRBV2 and TRBJ1-2; D is ambiguous. The CDR3 runs to 15 residues. CDR1 and CDR2 (germline): SNHLY, FYNNEI. Between the trimmed V and J ends, which lost 0 bases and 4 bases, there was a span of 12 bases. This chain's CDR3 is CASSEALDGSYGYTF. In DNA form, the CDR3 reads TGTGCCAGCAGTGAAGCCCTGGATGGGAGCTATGGCTACACCTTC.

For the CDR3, the DNA is TGTGCCAGCAGCCAAGTTTACTCGTCAGATACGCAGTATTTT. Its protein is CASSQVYSSDTQYF. The J gene is TRBJ2-3, the V gene TRBV4-2; D ambiguous. The CDR3 extends over 14 amino acids. V was pared by 1 base and J by 4 bases, with 9 bases between. The germline CDR1 and CDR2 sequences are LGHNA and YNFKEQ.

The V call is TRBV29-1, the J call TRBJ2-5; TRBD1 might be the D (5 bases). Germline CDR1 is SQVTM and CDR2 is ANQGSEA. The CDR3 length is 13 residues. Deletions cut 2 bases from V and 4 bases from J, with 11 bases between. DNA of the CDR3: TGCAGCGTTGAACAGGGTGGTGGAGAGACCCAGTACTTC. Translated, it gives CSVEQGGGETQYF.

This chain joins TRBV25-1 and TRBJ2-5; 7 bases match TRBD1. Looked up from germline, CDR1 is MGHDK and CDR2 is SYGVNS. The CDR3 runs to 16 residues. The V gene end was trimmed by 5 bases and the J gene end by 5 bases; junction bases not matched to a gene: 14. The CDR3: CASSYFSRGPQETQYF. Written as DNA, the CDR3 is TGTGCCAGCAGTTATTTCTCGAGGGGGCCGCAGGAGACCCAGTACTTC.

The V and J genes are TRBV5-4 and TRBJ2-7, with D uncertain. Germline V gene data show CDR1 as SGHNT and CDR2 as YYREEE (reference sequence). The CDR3 covers 14 residues. V lost 4 bases, J lost 2 bases, and 13 bases lay in between. The CDR3 region has the DNA TGTGCCAGCAGCCGCAGTTGGCAGACCTACGAGCAGTACTTC. Its translation is CASSRSWQTYEQYF.

The V gene is TRBV12-3 or TRBV12-4, the J gene TRBJ2-1; 11 bases line up with TRBD1. V dropped 2 bases and J dropped 8; count of bases not matched to a gene: 5. The CDR3 is 15 amino acids. In nucleotides, the CDR3 is TGTGCCAGCAGTTTAAGGACAGGGGGCGGCGATGAGCAGTTCTTC. Its translation is CASSLRTGGGDEQFF.

This sequence joins TRBV29-1 and TRBJ2-5, with TRBD2 matching over 8 bases. The V and J ends lost 3 bases and 5 bases, in that order; junction bases with no gene match: 2. The CDR3 spans 12 residues. In germline, CDR1 is SQVTM, CDR2 ANQGSEA. The CDR3 loop is CSVESGGETQYF. The CDR3 nucleotides read TGCAGCGTTGAGAGCGGGGGCGAGACCCAGTACTTC.

The chain uses TRBV7-2 and TRBJ2-1; a possible D gene is TRBD1 (6 bases). Per the germline V gene, CDR1 is SGHTA and CDR2 is FQGNSA. Trimming took 6 bases from V and 0 from J, leaving 12 bases between them. The length of the CDR3 is 15 residues. In DNA form, the CDR3 reads TGTGCCAGCAGGGATACAGGGACCTCCTACAATGAGCAGTTCTTC. Its translation is CASRDTGTSYNEQFF.

The chain carries TRBV3-1 and TRBJ1-2; no clear D gene. Germline V gives CDR1 LGHDT, CDR2 YNNKEL (reference sequence). There are 15 residues in the CDR3. The germline V and J ends were trimmed by 0 bases and 5 bases, with 13 bases remaining between them. The CDR3 DNA reads as TGTGCCAGCAGCCAAGATACCATCCCGGGGTATGGCTACACCTTC. Translation: CASSQDTIPGYGYTF.

The chain joins TRBV12-5 to TRBJ2-7, with D perhaps matching TRBD1 or TRBD2 (5 bases each). Germline assignment: CDR1 LGHNT and CDR2 FRNRAP. V shed 5 bases and J shed 3 bases, with 11 bases lying between them. The CDR3 covers 13 residues. As DNA, the CDR3 is TGTGCTAGTGGTCGGGACCGAGGCTACGAGCAGTACTTC. Amino acid sequence: CASGRDRGYEQYF.

The chain couples TRBV13 to TRBJ2-7; D uncertain. Germline CDR1 reads PRHDT; CDR2 reads FYEKMQ (reference sequence). The CDR3 loop spans 11 amino acids. Trimming stripped 5 bases from V and 5 bases from J, with 7 bases between. This chain's CDR3 is CASSPPNEQYF. The CDR3 coding sequence is TGTGCCAGCAGCCCACCAAACGAGCAGTACTTC.

This clonotype was counted once. The chain is built from TRBV13 and TRBJ2-7, with TRBD2 as a possible D gene (5 bases). This CDR3 has 11 residues. From germline, CDR1 is PRHDT and CDR2 FYEKMQ (reference sequence). V shed 2 bases and J shed 7 bases, with 6 bases lying between them. The CDR3 DNA is TGTGCCAGCAGCTTAAGCGGAGAGCAGTACTTC. Translating gives CASSLSGEQYF. The whole variable domain, remainder taken from reference TRBV13 and TRBJ2-7, is AAGVIQSPRHLIKEKRETATLKCYPIPRHDTVYWYQQGPGQDPQFLISFYEKMQSDKGSIPDRFSAQQFSDYHSELNMSSLELGDSALYFCASSLSGEQYFGPGTRLTVT.

The chain links TRBV20-1 to TRBJ2-5; D gene ambiguous. Trimming removed 3 bases at V and 0 bases at J, with 8 bases between. Looked up from germline, CDR1 is DFQATT and CDR2 is SNEGSKA (reference sequence). There are 13 residues in the CDR3. CDR3 sequence (DNA): TGCAGTGCTAGGAATCCCTACCAAGAGACCCAGTACTTC. This gives the protein CSARNPYQETQYF.

This chain uses TRBV20-1 with TRBJ2-3; TRBD2 matches at 9 bases. The CDR3 is made up of 16 amino acids. CDR1 and CDR2 from the germline V gene are DFQATT and SNEGSKA (reference sequence). V lost 6 bases and J lost 6; bases outside the gene matches: 16. The CDR3 DNA is TGCAGTGCCCCGATCAAGAGCGGGGGGCAAAGGGATACGCAGTATTTT. As protein: CSAPIKSGGQRDTQYF.

The V call is TRBV7-8, the J call TRBJ2-2; 8 bases match TRBD1. The germline V gene encodes CDR1 SGHVS and CDR2 FQNEAQ. The CDR3 contains 15 residues. V trimming: 5 bases; J trimming: 5 bases; junction bases outside the gene matches: 7. CDR3: CASSRGTGGTGELFF. The CDR3 region has the DNA TGTGCCAGCAGCCGGGGAACAGGGGGGACCGGGGAGCTGTTTTTT.

The V call is TRBV20-1, the J call TRBJ1-2, with TRBD1 as a possible D gene (5 bases). The germline V and J ends were trimmed by 6 bases and 3 bases, with 17 bases remaining between them. Germline V gives CDR1 DFQATT, CDR2 SNEGSKA (reference sequence). CDR3 length equals 14 residues. Here the CDR3 reads CSARARAGDYGYTF. CDR3 in DNA: TGCAGTGCCAGGGCGCGGGCCGGTGACTATGGCTACACCTTC.

The chain joins TRBV7-9 to TRBJ2-5; possibly TRBD1 or TRBD2 for D (5 bases each). This CDR3 has 16 residues. V lost 5 bases to trimming and J lost 5 bases, with 21 bases between them. The germline V gene encodes CDR1 SEHNR and CDR2 FQNEAQ (reference sequence). This CDR3 is CASSTTRGFQFETQYF. CDR3 nucleotides: TGTGCCAGCAGCACTACCCGGGGCTTCCAATTTGAGACCCAGTACTTC.

The rearrangement joins TRBV20-1 to TRBJ2-1; D might be TRBD2 (5 bases). Germline CDR1 is DFQATT and CDR2 is SNEGSKA (reference sequence). The CDR3 totals 16 residues. Trimming took 0 bases from V and 0 from J, leaving 12 bases between them. The CDR3: CSARDDTGSSYNEQFF. In DNA form, the CDR3 reads TGCAGTGCTAGAGATGACACGGGGAGCTCCTACAATGAGCAGTTCTTC.